What follows are 12 T cell receptor beta chains derived from one specimen sequenced in a study of cytomegalovirus exposure and HLA in healthy donors. The primer mix had 60 Vbeta and 13 Jbeta primers. Clones were read by immunoSEQ multiplex PCR, and TCRdb kept only the in-frame ones, dropping some. The sample contains about 140,000 clones, under 90% of which appear only once. Sample: PBMCs. These TCRs come from a boy aged 2 to 9 in good health and CMV-seronegative.

This chain joins TRBV6-5 and TRBJ2-1, with D maybe TRBD1 (6 bases). Trimming shortened V by 5 bases and J by 5 bases, and 16 bases separated the two germline ends. The CDR3 is made up of 15 amino acids. The germline V gene encodes CDR1 MNHEY and CDR2 SVGAGI. This CDR3 reads CASSTFGGENNEQFF. The CDR3 region has the DNA TGTGCCAGCAGTACCTTTGGGGGCGAGAACAATGAGCAGTTCTTC.

This sequence joins TRBV28 and TRBJ1-5; the D gene is possibly TRBD1 (6 bases). The CDR3 is 13 residues long. V was clipped by 6 bases and J by 4 bases, with 10 bases between them. In germline, CDR1 is MDHEN, CDR2 SYDVKM. This CDR3 is CASRIQGNQPQHF. As DNA, the CDR3 is TGTGCCAGCAGGATACAGGGAAATCAGCCCCAGCATTTT.

This chain joins TRBV18 and TRBJ2-1; possibly TRBD2 for D (6 bases). The length of the CDR3 is 16 residues. V gave up 0 bases and J gave up 2 bases, with 11 bases separating them. Germline V lookup: CDR1 KGHSH, CDR2 LQKENI. As DNA, the CDR3 is TGTGCCAGCTCACCACCTGCGGGGCTCCCCTACAATGAGCAGTTCTTC. It encodes CASSPPAGLPYNEQFF.

This chain joins TRBV11-3 and TRBJ2-5; D is ambiguous. CDR1 and CDR2 (germline): SGHNT, YENEEA. The CDR3 contains 12 residues. Trimming left V 5 bases short and J 7 bases short, with 11 bases between. CDR3 bases: TGTGCCAGCAGCACCACACCTGGGACCCAGTACTTC. Encoded protein: CASSTTPGTQYF.

V and J are TRBV28 and TRBJ2-2; TRBD1 aligns across 7 bases. V lost 7 bases, J lost 0 bases, and 5 bases stayed unmatched. Germline V lookup: CDR1 MDHEN, CDR2 SYDVKM. This CDR3 has 15 residues. The CDR3 region is CASIGQAPNTGELFF. As DNA, the CDR3 is TGTGCCAGCATTGGACAGGCACCGAACACCGGGGAGCTGTTTTTT.

The V gene is TRBV28, the J gene TRBJ2-1; 8 positions match TRBD2. The V segment lost 4 bases and the J segment 5 bases; nucleotides outside the gene matches: 10. This CDR3 is 16 amino acids long. Germline V gene sequence: CDR1 MDHEN, CDR2 SYDVKM. For the CDR3, the DNA is TGTGCCAGCAGTTCGGGAGGGGTGGGGGAGGACAATGAGCAGTTCTTC. Protein: CASSSGGVGEDNEQFF. Filled out from reference TRBV28 and TRBJ2-1, the complete variable domain reads DVKVTQSSRYLVKRTGEKVFLECVQDMDHENMFWYRQDPGLGLRLIYFSYDVKMKEKGDIPEGYSVSREKKERFSLILESASTNQTSMYLCASSSGGVGEDNEQFFGPGTRLTVL.

The chain carries TRBV6-5 and TRBJ2-1, with D maybe TRBD2 (5 bases). V lost 0 bases, J lost 9 bases, and 9 bases lay in between. This CDR3 has 13 amino acids. Germline loops: CDR1 MNHEY, CDR2 SVGAGI. The CDR3 nucleotides are TGTGCCAGCAGTTACTCTAGGGCGGGTGAGCAGTTCTTC. Its translation: CASSYSRAGEQFF.

This sequence joins TRBV10-3 and TRBJ1-1, with D perhaps matching TRBD1 (5 bases). The CDR3 runs to 15 residues. V was pared by 5 bases and J by 5 bases, with 18 bases between. Germline V gives CDR1 ENHRY, CDR2 SYGVKD. DNA of the CDR3: TGTGCCATCAGTAACCTCGGAGGGGCCAGTACTGAAGCTTTCTTT. It is translated as CAISNLGGASTEAFF.

This sequence joins TRBV6-5 and TRBJ2-1; 10 bases line up with TRBD1. This CDR3 comprises 15 residues. Germline CDR1 reads MNHEY; CDR2 reads SVGAGI. The junction had 4 bases not matched to a gene; V was cut back by 2 bases and J by 6 bases. CDR3 residues: CASSYRDRGPNEQFF. For the CDR3, the DNA is TGTGCCAGCAGTTACCGGGACAGGGGCCCCAATGAGCAGTTCTTC.

CDR3 loop: CASSSGTGRGNTEAFF. The DNA for the CDR3 is TGTGCCAGCAGCTCTGGGACAGGTCGGGGGAACACTGAAGCTTTCTTT. The chain employs TRBV5-6 and TRBJ1-1; 8 positions match TRBD1. Per germline, CDR1 SGHDT and CDR2 YYEEEE. There are 16 residues in the CDR3. V was clipped by 3 bases and J by 1 base; unmatched bases: 8.

Comments on this clone: Compared with germline, one end of the junction differs, possibly owing to a read error. This rearrangement joins TRBV7-9 to TRBJ1-1, with 12 bases aligning to TRBD1. The CDR3 length is 19 residues. Per the germline V gene, CDR1 is SEHNR and CDR2 is FQNEAQ (reference sequence). CDR3 in amino acids: CSSSLQGDGTGGKDTEAFF. CDR3 nucleotides: TGTTCCAGCAGCTTACAAGGGGACGGGACAGGGGGCAAGGACACTGAAGCTTTCTTT.

The chain carries TRBV2 and TRBJ2-7; 10 positions match TRBD1. Trimming took 8 bases from V and 3 from J; bases not matched to a gene: 4. This CDR3 comprises 13 residues. From germline, CDR1 is SNHLY and CDR2 FYNNEI. The DNA for the CDR3 is TGTGCCAGCCCAGGGACAGGGGACTACGAGCAGTACTTC. Amino acids: CASPGTGDYEQYF. The variable domain in full, with the rest retrieved from reference TRBV2 and TRBJ2-7, is EPEVTQTPSHQVTQMGQEVILRCVPISNHLYFYWYRQILGQKVEFLVSFYNNEISEKSEIFDDQFSVERPDGSNFTLKIRSTKLEDSAMYFCASPGTGDYEQYFGPGTRLTVT.